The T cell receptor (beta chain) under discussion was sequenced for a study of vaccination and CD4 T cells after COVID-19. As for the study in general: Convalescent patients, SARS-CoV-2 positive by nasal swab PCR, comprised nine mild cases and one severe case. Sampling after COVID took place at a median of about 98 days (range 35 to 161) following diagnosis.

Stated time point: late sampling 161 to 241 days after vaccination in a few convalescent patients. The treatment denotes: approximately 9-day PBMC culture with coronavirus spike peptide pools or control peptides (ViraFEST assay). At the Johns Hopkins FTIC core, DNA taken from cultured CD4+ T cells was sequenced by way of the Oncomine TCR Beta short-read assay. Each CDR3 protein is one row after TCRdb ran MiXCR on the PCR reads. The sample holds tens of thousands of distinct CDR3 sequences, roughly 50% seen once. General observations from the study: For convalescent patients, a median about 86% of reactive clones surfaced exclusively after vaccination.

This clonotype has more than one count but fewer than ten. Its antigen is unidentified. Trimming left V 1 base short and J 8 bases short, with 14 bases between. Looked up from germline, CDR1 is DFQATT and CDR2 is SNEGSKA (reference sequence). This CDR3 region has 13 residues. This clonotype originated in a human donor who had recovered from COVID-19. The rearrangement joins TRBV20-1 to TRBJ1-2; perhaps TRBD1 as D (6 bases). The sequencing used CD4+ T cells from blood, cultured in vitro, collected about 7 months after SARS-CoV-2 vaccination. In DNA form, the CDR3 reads TGCAGTGCTAGAGGCCGACAGGATTCAGGCTACACCTTC. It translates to CSARGRQDSGYTF.